Shown below are 32 T cell receptor beta chains from a single sample sequenced in a study of identical twins. TCRdb ran MiXCR on the 5' RACE reads and lists one entry per CDR3 protein. The table lists 700,000 or so distinct CDR3 sequences, roughly 8% of them singletons. These data were likewise used in another study, on yellow fever vaccine responses in identical twins.

Input material: PBMCs. These receptors all come from a young woman in good health.

The chain links TRBV6-5 to TRBJ1-6; possible D gene TRBD1, 6 bases. V lost 0 bases and J lost 9, with 9 bases in between. Germline CDR1 is MNHEY and CDR2 is SVGAGI. The CDR3 is made up of 14 amino acids. This chain's CDR3 is CASSYSGGPSPLHF. The CDR3 nucleotides read TGTGCCAGCAGTTACTCGGGGGGGCCTTCACCCCTCCACTTT.

This clonotype was detected ten times or more. J is TRBJ2-7 and V is TRBV21-1. TRBV21-1 is a pseudogene segment. This CDR3 comprises 12 residues. CDR3 sequence (DNA): TGTGCCAGCAGCAAACAGTCCTACGAGCAGTACTTC. Amino acids: CASSKQSYEQYF.

This clonotype occurred many times. V gene TRBV6-1 combines with J gene TRBJ2-1, with 10 bases lining up with TRBD2. V shed 10 bases and J 5 bases; nucleotides not matched to a gene: 8. CDR1 and CDR2 (germline): MNHNS, SASEGT. CDR3 length equals 14 residues. This CDR3 is CATLAGGHHNEQFF. The DNA of the CDR3 is TGTGCCACCTTAGCGGGAGGACATCACAATGAGCAGTTCTTC.

This clonotype was detected many times. V usage is TRBV10-2 and J usage is TRBJ2-7; D unresolved. V lost 1 base and J 7 bases, leaving 5 bases between the germline ends. Per the germline V gene, CDR1 is WSHSY and CDR2 is SAAADI. This CDR3 spans 11 amino acids. CDR3 DNA sequence: TGCGCCAGCAGTGAGTATAAGGAGCAGTACTTC. This codes for CASSEYKEQYF.

This clonotype turned up a few times. The chain has TRBV20-1 and TRBJ2-3; TRBD2 is a possible D gene (6 bases). Trimming stripped 5 bases from V and 0 bases from J, with 12 bases between. The CDR3 sequence is 14 residues long. The germline V gene has CDR1 DFQATT and CDR2 SNEGSKA (reference sequence). CDR3 coding DNA: TGCAGTGCTTTTGACGGGACTAGCACAGATACGCAGTATTTT. Translated, it gives CSAFDGTSTDTQYF.

The chain employs TRBV5-1 and TRBJ2-1; the D gene is possibly TRBD2 (6 bases). The CDR3 consists of 14 residues. The V end lost 4 bases, the J end lost 4 bases, and 12 bases lay between the germline ends. Per the germline V gene, CDR1 is SGHRS and CDR2 is YFSETQ. The CDR3 region is CASSGGTDYNEQFF. CDR3 DNA: TGCGCCAGCAGCGGGGGGACGGATTACAATGAGCAGTTCTTC. Supplemented by reference TRBV5-1 and TRBJ2-1, the full variable domain reads KAGVTQTPRYLIKTRGQQVTLSCSPISGHRSVSWYQQTPGQGLQFLFEYFSETQRNKGNFPGRFSGRQFSNSRSEMNVSTLELGDSALYLCASSGGTDYNEQFFGPGTRLTVL.

There are a few counts of this clonotype. Mismatch with germline at one junction end may stem from a read error. In DNA, the CDR3 is TGTGCCAGCAGCCAAGCAAGCGGGAGCCAGCCCTCCTATGAGCAGTACTTC. Translation: CASSQASGSQPSYEQYF. J is TRBJ2-7 and V is TRBV4-2; 8 bases are a match to TRBD2. The germline V gene encodes CDR1 LGHNA and CDR2 YNFKEQ. CDR3 length: 17 residues.

This clonotype was seen a handful of times. CDR3 residues: CASSLYQGTKNTEAFF. CDR3 nucleotides: TGTGCCAGCAGTTTATATCAGGGGACCAAGAACACTGAAGCTTTCTTT. The V call is TRBV28, the J call TRBJ1-1; D is perhaps TRBD1 (6 bases). Deletions cut 1 base from V and 1 base from J, with 13 bases between. There are 16 residues in the CDR3. Looked up from germline, CDR1 is MDHEN and CDR2 is SYDVKM.

This clonotype was picked up many times. The CDR3 is CASSRRTSQNNEQFF. The CDR3, as DNA: TGTGCCAGCAGCAGACGGACTAGCCAGAACAATGAGCAGTTCTTC. The chain carries TRBV21-1 and TRBJ2-1; the table's TRBD2 call for D was not verified on the DNA. TRBV21-1 is tagged as a pseudogene. The CDR3 contains 15 residues.

The chain carries TRBV10-3 and TRBJ2-7, with D perhaps matching TRBD1 or TRBD2 (5 bases each). V was shortened by 0 bases and J by 0 bases, with 9 bases between the two germline ends. Germline-derived CDR1 and CDR2 are ENHRY and SYGVKD. CDR3 length equals 15 residues. The CDR3, as DNA: TGTGCCATCAGTGAGTCTGGGGGTGACTCCTACGAGCAGTACTTC. It codes for CAISESGGDSYEQYF.

CDR3 sequence (DNA): TGTGCCAGCAGTTTAAAGGGGGAGACGACCTACGAGCAGTACTTC. Its protein product is CASSLKGETTYEQYF. The rearrangement uses TRBV28 and TRBJ2-7; tentatively, D is TRBD1 (6 bases). The ends were cut back, 2 bases at V and 2 bases at J, with 13 bases in the middle. The CDR3 is 15 amino acids. Germline-derived CDR1 and CDR2 are MDHEN and SYDVKM.

This clonotype has only a few counts. As DNA, the CDR3 is TGTGCCAGCTCACGGCTGGGCGGGGGGCTCGGATCCTACGAGCAGTACTTC. Translated: CASSRLGGGLGSYEQYF. This chain uses TRBV18 with TRBJ2-7; 8 positions agree with TRBD2. The CDR3 runs 17 residues. J was trimmed by 1 base and V by 4 bases; bases with no gene match: 12. Germline V gene data show CDR1 as KGHSH and CDR2 as LQKENI.

The V and J genes are TRBV27 and TRBJ2-5; 7 nucleotides align to TRBD1. V gave up 7 bases and J gave up 2 bases; unmatched junction bases: 10. CDR1 MNHEY and CDR2 SMNVEV come from the germline V gene (reference sequence). The CDR3 covers 15 residues. Written as DNA, the CDR3 is TGTGCCAGCAACGCTCGACAGGGAGCTCAAGAGACCCAGTACTTC. This sequence encodes CASNARQGAQETQYF.

V usage is TRBV6-2 or TRBV6-3 and J usage is TRBJ2-7, with 7 bases matching TRBD2. Germline CDR1 is MNHEY and CDR2 is SVGEGT. The V and J ends lost 6 bases and 7 bases, in that order; junction bases with no gene match: 12. The length of the CDR3 is 14 residues. The CDR3 loop reads CASSPSAGVREQYF. The CDR3 region has the DNA TGTGCCAGCAGCCCCTCCGCGGGAGTCAGGGAGCAGTACTTC.

The chain has TRBV2 and TRBJ2-7, with 8 bases lining up with TRBD1. The CDR3 contains 14 residues. Per the germline V gene, CDR1 is SNHLY and CDR2 is FYNNEI. The junction had 7 bases not matched to a gene; V was cut back by 5 bases and J by 4 bases. The CDR3 DNA follows: TGTGCCAGCAGTCCATATGACAGGGGTTACGAGCAGTACTTC. Protein: CASSPYDRGYEQYF.

The chain is built from TRBV9 and TRBJ1-1, with a tentative D call TRBD1 (5 bases). V shed 4 bases and J shed 2 bases, with 15 bases lying between them. The CDR3 has 15 amino acids. The germline gives CDR1 SGDLS, CDR2 YYNGEE. In nucleotides, the CDR3 is TGTGCCAGCAGCAGTAGAGACAGCTTTAACACTGAAGCTTTCTTT. Its protein product is CASSSRDSFNTEAFF.

The chain joins TRBV6-2 or TRBV6-3 to TRBJ1-2; D might be TRBD1 (5 bases). There are 16 residues in the CDR3. Germline CDR1 MNHEY, CDR2 SVGEGT. Trimming pared 2 bases from V and 4 bases from J, leaving 17 bases between. The CDR3 is CASSYRSGQIAYGYTF. CDR3 nucleotide sequence: TGTGCCAGCAGTTACAGATCCGGACAAATCGCCTATGGCTACACCTTC.

This clonotype turned up a few times. The chain joins TRBV6-5 to TRBJ2-7, with D hard to call. The CDR3 contains 13 residues. The V end lost 2 bases, the J end lost 5 bases, and 10 bases lay between the germline ends. Looked up from germline, CDR1 is MNHEY and CDR2 is SVGAGI. CDR3 sequence reads: CASSYPARDEQYF. Here the CDR3 DNA reads TGTGCCAGCAGTTACCCTGCTAGGGACGAGCAGTACTTC.

The sample holds a few counts of this clonotype. V usage is TRBV27 and J usage is TRBJ2-7, with 11 positions matching TRBD2. The CDR3 is 14 residues long. J lost 7 bases, V lost 5 bases, and 7 bases had no gene match. Looked up from germline, CDR1 is MNHEY and CDR2 is SMNVEV (reference sequence). The CDR3 region has the DNA TGTGCCAGCAGTGTAGCGGGAGGGCCGGAAGAGCAGTACTTC. Encoded protein: CASSVAGGPEEQYF.

This clonotype was seen only a few times. The chain joins TRBV20-1 to TRBJ2-7; 16 bases match TRBD2. The germline V gene has CDR1 DFQATT and CDR2 SNEGSKA (reference sequence). V trimming: 5 bases; J trimming: 7 bases; junction bases outside the gene matches: 8. This CDR3 has 15 residues. For the CDR3, the DNA is TGCAGTGCTCGGGGACTAGCGGGAGGGCCGGGAGAGCAGTACTTC. It is translated as CSARGLAGGPGEQYF.

V and J are TRBV30 and TRBJ2-5; tentatively, D is TRBD2 (5 bases). The CDR3 length is 12 residues. Looked up from germline, CDR1 is GTSNPN and CDR2 is SVGIG (reference sequence). V was shortened by 0 bases and J by 5 bases, with 7 bases between the two germline ends. CDR3 sequence reads: CAWSVRGETQYF. The DNA for the CDR3 is TGTGCCTGGAGTGTACGCGGGGAGACCCAGTACTTC.

This clonotype was seen a few times. The chain has TRBV12-3 or TRBV12-4 and TRBJ2-1; D gene unclear. This CDR3 is 13 amino acids long. Trimming took off 3 bases at V and 9 bases at J, with 12 bases between the two ends. This CDR3 reads CASSFYKSSEQFF. The DNA of the CDR3 is TGTGCCAGCAGTTTCTATAAGTCGAGTGAGCAGTTCTTC.

The chain couples TRBV6-1 to TRBJ2-7, with 14 positions matching TRBD2. The CDR3 loop spans 18 amino acids. Trimming removed 6 bases from V and 3 bases from J; junction bases left unmatched: 13. Germline V lookup: CDR1 MNHNS, CDR2 SASEGT. CDR3 residues: CASSIQGATSGRVYEQYF. The CDR3 DNA sequence: TGTGCCAGCAGCATCCAGGGGGCGACTAGCGGGAGGGTCTACGAGCAGTACTTC.

This clonotype appeared a few times. CDR3 coding DNA: TGCAGCGTCCAGGACAACTTCTATGGCTACACCTTC. It specifies CSVQDNFYGYTF. The chain couples TRBV29-1 to TRBJ1-2; weak D call: TRBD1 (5 bases). This CDR3 comprises 12 residues. The germline V gene has CDR1 SQVTM and CDR2 ANQGSEA. Trimming took 6 bases from V and 4 from J, leaving 12 bases between them.

The V gene is TRBV20-1, the J gene TRBJ2-1; 9 bases match TRBD2. V lost 2 bases, J lost 0 bases, and 5 bases stayed unmatched. In germline, CDR1 is DFQATT, CDR2 SNEGSKA (reference sequence). This CDR3 has 16 residues. CDR3 nucleotides: TGCAGTGCTAGACTAGCGGGGCTAAGCTCCTACAATGAGCAGTTCTTC. This translates into CSARLAGLSSYNEQFF.

This clonotype was counted a few times. V gene TRBV7-2 combines with J gene TRBJ2-7, with D perhaps TRBD1 (5 bases). The V end was cut by 1 base, the J end by 5 bases, with 15 bases between. The germline CDR1 and CDR2 sequences are SGHTA and FQGNSA. The CDR3 consists of 15 residues. The CDR3 bases are TGTGCCAGCAGCTTAGGCCCGGGCAGGGCTAACGAGCAGTACTTC. The encoded protein is CASSLGPGRANEQYF.

There are a few counts of this clonotype. This chain links TRBV7-2 with TRBJ1-6; D not certain. V was clipped by 3 bases and J by 8 bases, with 8 bases between them. The germline CDR1 and CDR2 sequences are SGHTA and FQGNSA. This CDR3 is 13 amino acids long. CDR3 residues: CASSFYTDSPLHF. In DNA, the CDR3 is TGTGCCAGCAGCTTTTACACGGATTCACCCCTCCACTTT.

This clonotype appeared many times. This chain links TRBV29-1 with TRBJ1-4; D is uncertain. V was shortened by 4 bases and J by 3 bases, with 6 bases between the two germline ends. Germline V gives CDR1 SQVTM, CDR2 ANQGSEA. CDR3 length equals 12 residues. The CDR3 sequence: CSVAGANEKLFF. The CDR3 nucleotides read TGCAGCGTTGCCGGGGCTAATGAAAAACTGTTTTTT.

J is TRBJ2-7 and V is TRBV15; D may match TRBD1 or TRBD2 (5 bases each). The CDR3 runs to 14 residues. CDR1 and CDR2 from the germline V gene are LNHNV and YYDKDF (reference sequence). Trimming cost V 3 bases and J 2 bases, with 11 bases left between them. In DNA form, the CDR3 reads TGTGCCACCAGCAGGTCGGGACGGACCTACGAGCAGTACTTC. Amino acid sequence: CATSRSGRTYEQYF.

Many counts were recorded for this clonotype. This sequence joins TRBV7-9 and TRBJ2-5; D not resolved. The V gene's germline CDR1 is SEHNR and CDR2 FQNEAQ (reference sequence). The V gene lost 1 base and the J gene lost 1 base, with 4 bases spanning the gap. The CDR3 contains 13 residues. The CDR3 here is CASSLDTQETQYF. The CDR3 DNA reads as TGTGCCAGCAGCTTAGACACCCAAGAGACCCAGTACTTC.

This clonotype was seen only a few times. The chain is built from TRBV5-6 and TRBJ2-1; D is perhaps TRBD2 (6 bases). The CDR3 is 17 amino acids. The V gene lost 0 bases and the J gene lost 4 bases, with 17 bases spanning the gap. In germline, CDR1 is SGHDT, CDR2 YYEEEE. This CDR3 reads CASSLVEGLPGYNEQFF. Here the CDR3 DNA reads TGTGCCAGCAGCTTGGTGGAGGGGCTCCCTGGATACAATGAGCAGTTCTTC.

The chain combines TRBV7-2 with TRBJ2-3; 8 positions agree with TRBD1. V shed 11 bases and J 2 bases; nucleotides not matched to a gene: 6. This CDR3 contains 13 residues. The germline CDR1 and CDR2 sequences are SGHTA and FQGNSA. CDR3 residues: CAGRDRNTDTQYF. CDR3 nucleotide sequence: TGTGCCGGAAGGGACAGGAACACAGATACGCAGTATTTT.